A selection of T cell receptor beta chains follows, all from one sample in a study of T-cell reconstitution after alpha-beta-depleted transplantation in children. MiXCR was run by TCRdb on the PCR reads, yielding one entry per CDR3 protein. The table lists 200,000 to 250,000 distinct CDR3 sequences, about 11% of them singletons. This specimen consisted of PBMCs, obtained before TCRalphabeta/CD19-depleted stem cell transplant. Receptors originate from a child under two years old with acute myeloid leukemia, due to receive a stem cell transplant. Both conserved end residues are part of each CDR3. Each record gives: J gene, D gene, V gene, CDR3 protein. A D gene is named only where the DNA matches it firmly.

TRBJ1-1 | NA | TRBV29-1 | CSVGRGGNTEAFF
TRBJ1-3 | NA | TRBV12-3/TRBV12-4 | CASSSQLGGNTIYF
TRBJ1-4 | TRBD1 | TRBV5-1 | CASSPGTGATNEKLFF
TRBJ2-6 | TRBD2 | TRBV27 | CASRMTSGPSGANVLIF
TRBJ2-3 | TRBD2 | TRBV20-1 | CCASPLAGGGAEDTQYF
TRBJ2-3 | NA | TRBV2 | CASRREGRDTQYF
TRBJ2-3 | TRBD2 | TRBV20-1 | CSARDSGTDTQYF
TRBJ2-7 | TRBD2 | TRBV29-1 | CSVVRTSGVNEQYF
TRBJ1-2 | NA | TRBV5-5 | CASSFGSSNYGYTF
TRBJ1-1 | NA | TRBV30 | CACGERAFF
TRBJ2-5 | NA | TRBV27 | CASSISPTRKETQYF
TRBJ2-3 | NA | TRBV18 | CDSSPLPSTDTQYF
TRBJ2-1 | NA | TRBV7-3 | CASSLRFAGWDEQFF
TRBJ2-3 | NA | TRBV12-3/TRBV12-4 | CASSLKSGTDTQYF
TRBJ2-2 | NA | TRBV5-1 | CASSLIDANTGELFF
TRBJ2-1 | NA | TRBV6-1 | CASSKGGVYNEQFF
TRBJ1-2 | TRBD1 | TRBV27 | CASSLTPGGYGYTF
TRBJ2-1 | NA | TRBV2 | CASSVGPGYEQFF
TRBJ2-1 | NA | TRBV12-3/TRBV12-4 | CASTQYNEQFF
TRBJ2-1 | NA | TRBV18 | CASSPNNNEQFF
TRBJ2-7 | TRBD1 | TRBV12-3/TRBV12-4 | CASRTMDRDYEQYF
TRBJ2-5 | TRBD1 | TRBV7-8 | CASSSTGQMKETQYF
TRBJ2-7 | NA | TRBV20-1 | CSARRGRGIYEQYF
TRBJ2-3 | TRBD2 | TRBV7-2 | CASSLSRTSGGFTDTQYF
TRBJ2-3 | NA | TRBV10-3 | CAISPLGADTQYF
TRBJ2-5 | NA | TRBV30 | CAWSGDSGETQYF
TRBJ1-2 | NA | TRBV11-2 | CASSLGDYGDTF
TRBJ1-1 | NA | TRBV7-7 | CASSLTVITEAFF